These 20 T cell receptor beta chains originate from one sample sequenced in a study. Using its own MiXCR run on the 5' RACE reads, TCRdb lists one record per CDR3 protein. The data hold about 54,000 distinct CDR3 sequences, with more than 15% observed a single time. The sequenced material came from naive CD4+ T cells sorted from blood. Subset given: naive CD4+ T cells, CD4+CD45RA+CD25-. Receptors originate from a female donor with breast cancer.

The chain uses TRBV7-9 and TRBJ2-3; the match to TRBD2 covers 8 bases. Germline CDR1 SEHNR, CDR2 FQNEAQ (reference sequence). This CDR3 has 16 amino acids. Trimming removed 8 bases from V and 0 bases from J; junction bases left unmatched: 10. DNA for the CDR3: TGTGCCAGCCCGAAGGCGGGGGGCTCCAGCACAGATACGCAGTATTTT. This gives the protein CASPKAGGSSTDTQYF.

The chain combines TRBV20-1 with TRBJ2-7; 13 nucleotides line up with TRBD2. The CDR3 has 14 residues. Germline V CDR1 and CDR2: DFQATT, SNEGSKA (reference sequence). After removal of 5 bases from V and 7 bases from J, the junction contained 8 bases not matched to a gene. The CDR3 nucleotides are TGCAGTGCTGTAACTAGCGGGAGGGCTCAAGAGCAGTACTTC. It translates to CSAVTSGRAQEQYF.

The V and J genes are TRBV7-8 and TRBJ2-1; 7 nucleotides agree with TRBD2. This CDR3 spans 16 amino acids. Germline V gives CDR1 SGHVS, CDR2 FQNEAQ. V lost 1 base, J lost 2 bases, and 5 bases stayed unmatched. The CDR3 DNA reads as TGTGCCAGCAGCTTAGATTTTAGCGGGCCCTACAATGAGCAGTTCTTC. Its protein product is CASSLDFSGPYNEQFF.

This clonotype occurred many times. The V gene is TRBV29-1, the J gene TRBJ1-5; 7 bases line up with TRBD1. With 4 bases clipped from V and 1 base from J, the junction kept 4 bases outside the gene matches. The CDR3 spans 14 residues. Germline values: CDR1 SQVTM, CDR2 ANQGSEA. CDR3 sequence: CSVVTGASNQPQHF. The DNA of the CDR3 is TGCAGCGTTGTTACAGGGGCGAGCAATCAGCCCCAGCATTTT.

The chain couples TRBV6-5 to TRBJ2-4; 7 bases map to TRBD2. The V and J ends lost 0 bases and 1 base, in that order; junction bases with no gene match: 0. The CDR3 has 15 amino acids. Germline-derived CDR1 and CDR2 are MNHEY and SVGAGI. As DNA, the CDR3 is TGTGCCAGCAGTTACTCGGGGGGGGCCAAAAACATTCAGTACTTC. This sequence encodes CASSYSGGAKNIQYF.

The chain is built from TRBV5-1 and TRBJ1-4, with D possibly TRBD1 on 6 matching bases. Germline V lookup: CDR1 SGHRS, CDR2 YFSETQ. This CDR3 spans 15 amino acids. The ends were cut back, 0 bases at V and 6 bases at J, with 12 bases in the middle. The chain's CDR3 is CASSLAQGTYEKLFF. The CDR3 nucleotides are TGCGCCAGCAGCTTGGCCCAGGGGACTTATGAAAAACTGTTTTTT.

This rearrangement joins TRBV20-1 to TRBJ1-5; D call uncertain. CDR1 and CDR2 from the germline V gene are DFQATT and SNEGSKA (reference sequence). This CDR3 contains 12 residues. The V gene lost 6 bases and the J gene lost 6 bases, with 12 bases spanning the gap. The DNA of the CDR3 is TGCAGTGCCCGTCTCCCGGGTCAGCCCCAGCATTTT. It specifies CSARLPGQPQHF.

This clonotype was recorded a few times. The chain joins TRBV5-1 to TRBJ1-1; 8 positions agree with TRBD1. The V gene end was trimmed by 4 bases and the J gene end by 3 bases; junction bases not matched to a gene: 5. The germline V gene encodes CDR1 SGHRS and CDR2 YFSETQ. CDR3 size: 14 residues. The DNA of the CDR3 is TGCGCCAGCAGCACTGGACAGGGATACACTGAAGCTTTCTTT. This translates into CASSTGQGYTEAFF.

The CDR3 loop reads CASSFDRNKQFF. In nucleotides, the CDR3 is TGTGCCAGCAGTTTTGACAGGAACAAGCAGTTCTTC. The chain employs TRBV7-2 and TRBJ2-1; tentatively, D is TRBD1 (6 bases). Trimming stripped 6 bases from V and 11 bases from J, with 14 bases between. The CDR3 is 12 residues long. The germline CDR1 and CDR2 sequences are SGHTA and FQGNSA. The full variable domain, its missing parts supplied by reference TRBV7-2 and TRBJ2-1, is GAGVSQSPSNKVTEKGKDVELRCDPISGHTALYWYRQSLGQGLEFLIYFQGNSAPDKSGLPSDRFSAERTGGSVSTLTIQRTQQEDSAVYLCASSFDRNKQFFGPGTRLTVL.

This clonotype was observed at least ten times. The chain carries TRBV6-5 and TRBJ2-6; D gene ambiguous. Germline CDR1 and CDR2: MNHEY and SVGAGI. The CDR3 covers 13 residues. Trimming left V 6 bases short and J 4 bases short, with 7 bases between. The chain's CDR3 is CASRLPGANVLTF. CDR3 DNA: TGTGCCAGCAGACTTCCGGGGGCCAACGTCCTGACTTTC.

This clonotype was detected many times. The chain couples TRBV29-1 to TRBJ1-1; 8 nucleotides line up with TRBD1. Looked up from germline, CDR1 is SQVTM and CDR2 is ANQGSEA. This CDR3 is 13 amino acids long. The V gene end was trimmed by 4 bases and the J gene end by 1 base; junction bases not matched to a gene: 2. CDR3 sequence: CSVGQGPNTEAFF. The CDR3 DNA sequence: TGCAGCGTTGGACAGGGGCCGAACACTGAAGCTTTCTTT.

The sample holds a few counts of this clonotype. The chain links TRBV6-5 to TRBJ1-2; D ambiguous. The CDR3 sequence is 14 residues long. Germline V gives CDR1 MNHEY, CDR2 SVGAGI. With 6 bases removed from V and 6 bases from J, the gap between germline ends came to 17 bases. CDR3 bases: TGTGCCAGCAGATTAGACCCGGACCCTCATGGCTACACCTTC. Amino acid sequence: CASRLDPDPHGYTF.

CDR3 DNA sequence: TGTGCCAGCAGAACGGGTGATTTATGGACTGAAGCTTTCTTT. Amino acid sequence: CASRTGDLWTEAFF. V usage is TRBV12-3 or TRBV12-4 and J usage is TRBJ1-1, with unresolved D. The V end lost 6 bases, the J end lost 5 bases, and 16 bases lay between the germline ends. The CDR3 consists of 14 residues.

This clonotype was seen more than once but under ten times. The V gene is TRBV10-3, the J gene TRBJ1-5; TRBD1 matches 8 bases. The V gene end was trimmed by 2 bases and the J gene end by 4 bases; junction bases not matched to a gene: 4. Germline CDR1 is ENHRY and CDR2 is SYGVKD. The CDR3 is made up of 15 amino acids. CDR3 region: CAISEGQGGNQPQHF. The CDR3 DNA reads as TGTGCCATCAGTGAGGGACAGGGAGGGAATCAGCCCCAGCATTTT.

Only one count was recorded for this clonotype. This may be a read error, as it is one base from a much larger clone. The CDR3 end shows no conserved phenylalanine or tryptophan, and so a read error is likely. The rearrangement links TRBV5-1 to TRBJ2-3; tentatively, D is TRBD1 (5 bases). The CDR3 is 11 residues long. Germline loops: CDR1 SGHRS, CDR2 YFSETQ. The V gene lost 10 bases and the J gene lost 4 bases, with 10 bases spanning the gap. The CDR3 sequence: CAPRASDTQYS. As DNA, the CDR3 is TGCGCCCCCAGGGCATCAGATACGCAGTATTCT.

CDR3 amino acids: CASSQDRPDGELFF. Written as DNA, the CDR3 is TGTGCCAGCAGCCAAGATAGACCCGACGGGGAGCTGTTTTTT. This rearrangement joins TRBV3-1 to TRBJ2-2, with D uncertain. V gave up 0 bases and J gave up 7 bases, with 9 bases separating them. Germline V gives CDR1 LGHDT, CDR2 YNNKEL (reference sequence). The CDR3 consists of 14 residues.

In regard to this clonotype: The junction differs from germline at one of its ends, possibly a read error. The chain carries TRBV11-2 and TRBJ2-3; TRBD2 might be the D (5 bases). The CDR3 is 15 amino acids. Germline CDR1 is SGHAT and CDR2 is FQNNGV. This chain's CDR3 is CASSTVLRGTDTQNF. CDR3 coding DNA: TGTGCCAGCAGCACCGTCCTTCGGGGAACAGATACGCAGAATTTT. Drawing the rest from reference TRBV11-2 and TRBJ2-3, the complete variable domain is EAGVAQSPRYKIIEKRQSVAFWCNPISGHATLYWYQQILGQGPKLLIQFQNNGVVDDSQLPKDRFSAERLKGVDSTLKIQPAKLEDSAVYLCASSTVLRGTDTQNFGPGTRLTVL.

The CDR3 loop is CASSLDGRAGTGELFF. CDR3 in DNA: TGCGCCAGCAGCTTGGATGGGAGGGCCGGCACCGGGGAGCTGTTTTTT. The chain carries TRBV5-1 and TRBJ2-2; 7 nucleotides align to TRBD2. V trimming: 0 bases; J trimming: 4 bases; junction bases outside the gene matches: 6. CDR1 and CDR2 from the germline V gene are SGHRS and YFSETQ. The CDR3 is 16 residues long. Supplemented by reference TRBV5-1 and TRBJ2-2, the full variable domain reads KAGVTQTPRYLIKTRGQQVTLSCSPISGHRSVSWYQQTPGQGLQFLFEYFSETQRNKGNFPGRFSGRQFSNSRSEMNVSTLELGDSALYLCASSLDGRAGTGELFFGEGSRLTVL.

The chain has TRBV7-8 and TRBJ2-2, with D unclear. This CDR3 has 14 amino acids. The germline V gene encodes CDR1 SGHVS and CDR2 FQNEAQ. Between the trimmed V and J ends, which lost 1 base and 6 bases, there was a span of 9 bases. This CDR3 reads CASSLGANPGELFF. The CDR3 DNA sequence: TGTGCCAGCAGCTTAGGTGCCAATCCCGGGGAGCTGTTTTTT.

The CDR3: CASSYPLGQGGNGYTF. CDR3 bases: TGTGCCAGCAGTTACCCTCTGGGACAGGGGGGAAATGGCTACACCTTC. The chain has TRBV6-5 and TRBJ1-2; 11 bases agree with TRBD1. Germline CDR1 and CDR2: MNHEY and SVGAGI. This CDR3 is built from 16 residues. The junction had 8 bases not matched to a gene; V was cut back by 2 bases and J by 6 bases.